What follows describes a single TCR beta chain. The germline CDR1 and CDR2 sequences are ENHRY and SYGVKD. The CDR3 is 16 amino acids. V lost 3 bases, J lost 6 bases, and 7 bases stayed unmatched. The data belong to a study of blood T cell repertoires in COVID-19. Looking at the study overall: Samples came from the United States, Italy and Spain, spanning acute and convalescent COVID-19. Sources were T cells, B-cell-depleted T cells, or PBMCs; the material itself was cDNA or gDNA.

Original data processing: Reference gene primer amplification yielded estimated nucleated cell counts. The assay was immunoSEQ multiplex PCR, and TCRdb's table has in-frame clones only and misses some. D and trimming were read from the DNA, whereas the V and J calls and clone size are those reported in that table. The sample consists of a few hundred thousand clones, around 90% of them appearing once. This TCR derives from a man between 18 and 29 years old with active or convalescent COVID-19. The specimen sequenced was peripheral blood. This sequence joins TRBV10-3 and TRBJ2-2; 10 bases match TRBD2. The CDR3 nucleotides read TGTGCCATCAGTGATGTCTGGACTAGCGGCCCCGGGGAGCTGTTTTTT. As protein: CAISDVWTSGPGELFF.